The clone carrying this TCR beta chain was seen at least ten times. Time point indicated: persistent/refractory GD, antithyroid drugs over 5 years with positive TRAb. PBMC RNA was the source of the TCR library. Patient provenance is recorded as an endocrinology department in Xi'an, China. Arm-PCR of CDR3 regions with iRepertoire HTBI primers generated TCR beta libraries. Using its own MiXCR run on the multiplex PCR reads, TCRdb lists one record per CDR3 protein. The profile shows under 500,000 distinct CDR3 sequences, less than 25% of them singletons. These data are taken from a study of regulatory T cells in long-lasting Graves disease. Study context: The study counted Graves' disease as persistent given over 5 years of antithyroid drugs and positive TSH receptor antibodies.

This clonotype was sampled from a female donor with Graves disease. The sample here was peripheral blood mononuclear cells (PBMCs), taken when the disease was refractory, from a patient treated with antithyroid drugs.

CDR3 DNA: TGTGCCAGCAGCTTCGCCGGGACAGGGGCCGGAATTATCTCCTACGAGCAGTACTTC. This translates into CASSFAGTGAGIISYEQYF. The rearrangement joins TRBV6-1 to TRBJ2-7; 10 bases agree with TRBD1. The CDR3 totals 19 residues. Germline V gene sequence: CDR1 MNHNS, CDR2 SASEGT. V lost 6 bases and J lost 0; bases outside the gene matches: 17.